This is a list of T cell receptor beta chains from one sample in a study of shared clonotypes between healthy human individuals. TCRdb's table, derived via immunoSEQ multiplex PCR, lists solely in-frame clones and lacks some. Of about 770,000 clones in the sample, 72% were seen once. The sequencing sample was made of memory CD4+ T cells sorted from blood. The source is a woman aged 25 to 39 in good health. Both conserved end residues are part of each CDR3. The D gene is left open where the match is weak. Clone size appears in some rows only: once, few, many, or a class for an expanded clone.

TRBJ2-7	TRBV5-6	NA	TRBD1	TGTGCCAGCAGCCTTAAGGGGACAGGTAGAATAACCGACTCCTACGAGCAGTACTTC	CASSLKGTGRITDSYEQYF
TRBJ2-1	TRBV6-5	NA	NA	TGTGCCAGCAGCCGTACTAGGACGCGCCACAATGAGCAGTTCTTC	CASSRTRTRHNEQFF
TRBJ2-7	TRBV28	NA	NA	TGTGCCAGCAGTTTAGACCTATACTACGAGCAGTACTTC	CASSLDLYYEQYF
TRBJ2-7	TRBV13	NA	NA	TGTGCCAGCAGCACCAGACAGGGACTCAACGAGCAGTACTTC	CASSTRQGLNEQYF
TRBJ2-1	TRBV11-3	NA	TRBD2	TGTGCCAGCAGCTTGACTAGCCCTGAGCAGTTCTTC	CASSLTSPEQFF
TRBJ1-5	TRBV6-4	NA	NA	TGTGCCAGCAGTGACCATGGGACGGTTAGCAATCAGCCCCAGCATTTT	CASSDHGTVSNQPQHF
TRBJ2-3	TRBV5-5	NA	NA	TGTGCCACCTCCCCTAACACAGATACGCAGTATTTT	CATSPNTDTQYF
TRBJ2-3	TRBV19	few	TRBD1	TGTGCCAGTAGTATCGGGACAGGTAGCACAGATACGCAGTATTTT	CASSIGTGSTDTQYF
TRBJ2-4	TRBV21-1	NA	NA	TGTGCCAGCGGGCATGAGGGTTGGGCCAAAAACATTCAGTACTTC	CASGHEGWAKNIQYF
TRBJ2-3	TRBV28	NA	TRBD2	TGTGCCAGCAGTCCTGCTAGCGGGAGAGGGACAGATACGCAGTATTTT	CASSPASGRGTDTQYF
TRBJ2-7	TRBV5-1	NA	NA	TGCGCCAGCAGCTTGACAGTAGTGCGTGACGAGCAGTACTTC	CASSLTVVRDEQYF
TRBJ1-2	TRBV6-5	NA	NA	TGTGCCGTCCACAGGGCGAACAATAACTATGGCTACACCTTC	CAVHRANNNYGYTF
TRBJ2-7	TRBV28	NA	TRBD2	TGTGCCAGCAGGTCCGGGACTACCTACGAGCAGTACTTC	CASRSGTTYEQYF
TRBJ2-7	TRBV29-1	NA	NA	TGCAGCGTTGGAGACGGGCCCTACGAGCAGTACTTC	CSVGDGPYEQYF
TRBJ1-1	TRBV10-3	NA	NA	TGTGCCATCAAGGGGGGCAACACTGAAGCTTTCTTT	CAIKGGNTEAFF
TRBJ2-2	TRBV28	few	NA	TGTGCCAGCAGTTCTATGTCGGCTGCGAACACCGGGGAGCTGTTTTTT	CASSSMSAANTGELFF
TRBJ2-2	TRBV5-4	once	TRBD2	TGTGCCAGCAGCTTGGGACTAGCGGGTAACACCGGGGAGCTGTTTTTT	CASSLGLAGNTGELFF
TRBJ2-1	TRBV5-1	NA	NA	TGCGCCAGCAGCTTGAGTATTCATAGCTCCTACAATGAGCAGTTCTTC	CASSLSIHSSYNEQFF
TRBJ1-3	TRBV19	NA	NA	TGTGCCAGTAGTACCTCAGTGGGCCTAGGGATCTCTGGAAACACCATATATTTT	CASSTSVGLGISGNTIYF
TRBJ2-7	TRBV18	NA	TRBD2	TGTGCCAGCTCACCAGGGACTAGCGGTTACGAGCAGTACTTC	CASSPGTSGYEQYF
TRBJ2-2	TRBV7-9	NA	TRBD2	TGTGCCAGCAGCTTAACTCTAGGGACTAGCGAGAACACCGGGGAGCTGTTTTTT	CASSLTLGTSENTGELFF
TRBJ1-2	TRBV6-1	NA	NA	TGTGCCAGCAGTGAAGATGGGCGCAACTATGGCTACACCTTC	CASSEDGRNYGYTF
TRBJ1-5	TRBV6-5	NA	NA	TGTGCCAGCAGTTACTCGTATGTAAACTCTGATCAGCCCCAGCATTTT	CASSYSYVNSDQPQHF
TRBJ2-7	TRBV4-1	NA	NA	TGCGCCAGCAGCCAAGATCCGGGCCCGAGCTACGAGCAGTACTTC	CASSQDPGPSYEQYF
TRBJ1-5	TRBV7-2	NA	NA	TGTGCCACCACACCCTCATTGGGTCAGCCCCAGCATTTT	CATTPSLGQPQHF
TRBJ1-1	TRBV14	NA	NA	TGTGCCAGCAGCCAAGATCGGTTGGGGGCCACTGAAGCTTTCTTT	CASSQDRLGATEAFF
TRBJ2-7	TRBV15	NA	TRBD1	TGTGCCAGCTCCCGGGACAGGGACTACGAGCAGTACTTC	CASSRDRDYEQYF
TRBJ1-1	TRBV5-1	NA	NA	TGCGCCAGCAGCTTGGATCGGGGGATGAACACTGAAGCTTTCTTT	CASSLDRGMNTEAFF
TRBJ2-3	TRBV5-1	once	NA	TGCGCCAGCAGCTTAACCGGGACGCCGGATACGCAGTATTTT	CASSLTGTPDTQYF
TRBJ2-3	TRBV29-1	NA	NA	TGCAGCGTTTATGGCCTACTTAGCACAGATACGCAGTATTTT	CSVYGLLSTDTQYF
TRBJ2-7	TRBV5-5	NA	TRBD2	TGTGCCAGCAGATCTAGCGGGAGTAGTGTGGTCTACGAGCAGTACTTC	CASRSSGSSVVYEQYF
TRBJ1-1	TRBV5-1	NA	NA	TGCGCCAGCAGCGAAGGGACGGAGAACACTGAAGCTTTCTTT	CASSEGTENTEAFF
TRBJ2-7	TRBV5-1	NA	TRBD1	TGCGCCAGCAGCTTAAAGGGACAGGGAGATTACGAGCAGTACTTC	CASSLKGQGDYEQYF
TRBJ2-3	TRBV19	NA	NA	TGTGCCAGTACCACAATGGGGACAGCGGGAGATACGCAGTATTTT	CASTTMGTAGDTQYF
TRBJ1-1	TRBV18	NA	NA	TGTGCCAGCTCACCGACAAGGAACACTGAAGCTTTCTTT	CASSPTRNTEAFF
TRBJ2-1	TRBV28	NA	TRBD1	TGTGCCAGCAGCCCTTCGAGGGGGCGCTGGGATGAGCAGTTCTTC	CASSPSRGRWDEQFF
TRBJ2-1	TRBV5-1	NA	NA	TGCGCCAGCAGCTTGGGGGTTGAATACAATGAGCAGTTCTTC	CASSLGVEYNEQFF
TRBJ2-3	TRBV11-3	NA	TRBD1	TGTGCCAGCAGCTCACCGGGACAGGGGGCAGATACGCAGTATTTT	CASSSPGQGADTQYF
TRBJ2-1	TRBV7-8	NA	NA	TGTGCCAGCAGCTTAGCGTCAGCCTACAATGAGCAGTTCTTC	CASSLASAYNEQFF
TRBJ2-3	TRBV5-6	NA	TRBD2	TGTGCCAGCAGCTTCCGGACTAGCGGGGACACAGATACGCAGTATTTT	CASSFRTSGDTDTQYF
TRBJ2-3	TRBV6-1	NA	NA	TGTGCCAGCAGTGAACGGCAGGGGACGGATACGCAGTATTTT	CASSERQGTDTQYF
TRBJ2-7	TRBV10-1	NA	NA	TGCGCCAGCTTATATCAGCCCCTCTCCTACGAGCAGTACTTC	CASLYQPLSYEQYF
TRBJ1-2	TRBV2	NA	NA	TGTGCCAGCAGTGTCGGCGGGAATTGGTATGGCTACACCTTC	CASSVGGNWYGYTF